The rows below give T cell receptor beta chains drawn from one sample of a study of T cell responses to AZD1222 COVID-19 vaccine. Some clones are missing from TCRdb's copy, which holds only in-frame ones; the method was immunoSEQ multiplex PCR. The table records about 100,000 clones, more than 70% of them present only once. This sample comprised peripheral blood, obtained on day 0 of MenACWY control vaccination. The receptors were sampled from an adult in good health. CDR3s include the opening cysteine and the closing phenylalanine or tryptophan. The D gene is left open where the match is weak.

j_gene,v_gene,d_gene,CDR3aa
TRBJ2-1,TRBV11-3,TRBD2,CASSTGRSSYNEQFF
TRBJ2-7,TRBV28,-,CASRKQVNEQYF
TRBJ1-2,TRBV5-8,TRBD1,CASSFGRGLRNGYTF
TRBJ1-2,TRBV29-1,-,CSVADRRDYGYTF
TRBJ2-5,TRBV2,-,CASRNGGRWETQYF
TRBJ1-1,TRBV6-1,-,CASSDFLGQSGGLNTEAFF
TRBJ2-7,TRBV11-2,TRBD1,CASSLDPGQGFNEQYF
TRBJ2-7,TRBV3-1/TRBV3-2,TRBD1,CASSPMGQNLYYEQYF
TRBJ2-7,TRBV24-1,TRBD1,CATSAPGQGIYEQYF
TRBJ1-2,TRBV28,-,CASSQGRGGYGYTF
TRBJ2-3,TRBV3-1/TRBV3-2,TRBD2,CASGPLAGVDTQYF
TRBJ2-7,TRBV3-1/TRBV3-2,-,CASSQDEVGEQYF
TRBJ1-1,TRBV16,TRBD1,CASSWDRGNTEAFF
TRBJ2-4,TRBV29-1,-,CSVEGGERTQYF
TRBJ2-1,TRBV12-3/TRBV12-4,-,CASSLTPWNEQFF
TRBJ1-2,TRBV3-1/TRBV3-2,-,CASSPLIGSFYGYTF
TRBJ2-2,TRBV29-1,TRBD2,CSVERGANTGELFF
TRBJ1-4,TRBV5-4,-,CASSRDGRSEKLFF
TRBJ2-3,TRBV7-2,-,CASSPGTLSTDTQYF
TRBJ1-2,TRBV19,-,CASSIQRGPNYGYTF
TRBJ1-3,TRBV3-1/TRBV3-2,-,CASSQQRTAGTIYF
TRBJ1-5,TRBV4-2,-,CASSQEGMRNQPQHF
TRBJ2-3,TRBV5-1,TRBD2,CASSNGLGEGDTQYF
TRBJ1-4,TRBV5-1,-,CASSFLGPRNEKLFF
TRBJ2-5,TRBV2,-,CASSATVQETQYF
TRBJ1-4,TRBV7-2,-,CASSPSRGFDEKLFF
TRBJ2-3,TRBV11-2,TRBD2,CASSSGLAGGTDTQYF
TRBJ1-2,TRBV11-2,-,CASSLDPSGGYGYTF
TRBJ2-7,TRBV5-6,TRBD1,CASSLETGWSYEQYF
TRBJ2-7,TRBV28,TRBD2,CASRPRLAQQYEQYF
TRBJ2-3,TRBV4-3,TRBD2,CASSQDGEGGTDTQYF
TRBJ1-2,TRBV4-1,TRBD1,CASSPSGQGASYGYTF
TRBJ2-7,TRBV11-2,-,CASSLDIYEQYF
TRBJ1-6,TRBV5-1,-,CASSLGGSSYNSPLHF
TRBJ1-1,TRBV5-1,-,CASRAWTQSEAFF
TRBJ1-1,TRBV5-1,-,CASSSGPLSSNTEAFF
TRBJ2-2,TRBV9,-,CASSVGWASAGELFF
TRBJ1-1,TRBV10-3,-,CATHPLAGNTEAFF
TRBJ2-3,TRBV7-2,TRBD2,CASSPRLAGGADTQYF
TRBJ2-5,TRBV14,-,CASSQKGYGETQYF
TRBJ2-5,TRBV6-5,-,CASSTGSFQETQYF
TRBJ1-1,TRBV7-9,-,CASSLIAEEAFF
TRBJ2-2,TRBV9,-,CASSVRQAYTGELFF
TRBJ1-1,TRBV6-5,TRBD1,CASSFGTGVQAFF
TRBJ1-5,TRBV2,TRBD1,CASSYGTDGNQPQHF
TRBJ2-5,TRBV9,-,CASSSPPPGAETQYF
TRBJ1-1,TRBV10-3,-,CAITQREGTEAFF
TRBJ1-2,TRBV5-4,-,CASSTGGLSNYGYTF
TRBJ2-5,TRBV10-2,TRBD1,CASTGTGVRETQYF
TRBJ1-6,TRBV7-2,-,CASSLGQGSSYNSPLHF
TRBJ1-2,TRBV6-5,-,CATLTGDSYGYTF
TRBJ2-2,TRBV11-2,-,CASSLGRTGELFF